What follows are 27 T cell receptor beta chains derived from one specimen sequenced in a study of CD8 T cells in Susac syndrome (dated by TCRdb to about 2019). Libraries were built with the immunoSEQ multiplex PCR assay. RNA was extracted with the RNeasy kit and about 0.45 to 1 ug was reverse transcribed using random hexamers. Clones were called with MiXCR by TCRdb after fastp trimmed the public reads at Q25, and only in-frame beta chains were retained. Identical CDR3 proteins give one entry, which carries the most common genes and DNA. The sample data list under 200,000 distinct CDR3 sequences, and 95% of these were observed just once. The top ten constitute about 0.095% of the sample. What was sequenced was CD4+ T cells from PBMCs. These receptors all come from a human donor in good health.

The J gene is TRBJ1-4, the V gene TRBV29-1; 9 bases agree with TRBD1. CDR3 size: 14 residues. Germline V gives CDR1 SQVTM, CDR2 ANQGSEA. The V and J ends lost 6 bases and 4 bases, in that order; junction bases with no gene match: 6. The CDR3 sequence is CSVEPGQGNEKLFF. CDR3 nucleotide sequence: TGCAGCGTAGAGCCGGGACAGGGTAATGAAAAACTGTTTTTT.

The chain is built from TRBV2 and TRBJ1-5; D call uncertain. Trimming pared 4 bases from V and 6 bases from J, leaving 13 bases between. CDR1 is SNHLY, CDR2 FYNNEI, per germline. The CDR3 has 14 residues. The CDR3 DNA follows: TGTGCCAGCAGTGGCAGCCTGCCGAGTCAGCCCCAGCATTTT. Translating it yields CASSGSLPSQPQHF.

This clonotype has just one count. The chain carries TRBV14 and TRBJ1-1, with TRBD1 matching 8 bases. The V gene end was trimmed by 4 bases and the J gene end by 1 base; junction bases not matched to a gene: 8. The CDR3 covers 16 residues. Germline CDR1 reads SGHDN; CDR2 reads FVKESK. DNA for the CDR3: TGTGCCAGCAGCCCCCGACAGGGGTGGGCGAACACTGAAGCTTTCTTT. Its protein product is CASSPRQGWANTEAFF.

The rearrangement joins TRBV10-3 to TRBJ1-2; a weak D match, TRBD1 (6 bases). Germline CDR1 ENHRY, CDR2 SYGVKD. The V and J ends lost 11 bases and 6 bases respectively, with 19 bases between them. The CDR3 totals 13 residues. CDR3 region: CAARGLGVDGYTF. Written as DNA, the CDR3 is TGTGCCGCTCGGGGGCTAGGGGTTGATGGCTACACCTTC.

The DNA of the CDR3 is TGTGCCAGCAGCTTAGGTGCCGGGACTTCCCTCAATGAGCAGTTCTTC. Protein sequence: CASSLGAGTSLNEQFF. The chain couples TRBV7-2 to TRBJ2-1, with D tentatively TRBD2 (6 bases). Between the trimmed V and J ends, which lost 1 base and 6 bases, there was a span of 16 bases. CDR1 is SGHTA, CDR2 FQGNSA, per germline. This CDR3 comprises 16 residues.

This chain connects TRBV5-1 to TRBJ2-3; D tentatively reads TRBD1 or TRBD2 (5 bases each). The CDR3 sequence is 16 residues long. Between the trimmed V and J ends, which lost 4 bases and 4 bases, there was a span of 19 bases. Germline V gene sequence: CDR1 SGHRS, CDR2 YFSETQ. This CDR3 reads CASSGSGLVKPDTQYF. Written as DNA, the CDR3 is TGCGCCAGCAGCGGGTCGGGGCTAGTGAAACCAGATACGCAGTATTTT.

The J gene is TRBJ2-1, the V gene TRBV6-5, with D perhaps matching TRBD1 (5 bases). The V and J ends lost 4 bases and 2 bases respectively, with 15 bases between them. This CDR3 is built from 16 residues. Germline CDR1 is MNHEY and CDR2 is SVGAGI. The CDR3 DNA follows: TGTGCCAGCAGTTTCGATGACAGCCGTACCTACAATGAGCAGTTCTTC. Protein sequence: CASSFDDSRTYNEQFF.

This clonotype occurred once. CDR3 amino acids: CSAKLGRSYNEQFF. In DNA, the CDR3 is TGCAGTGCTAAATTGGGGAGGTCCTACAATGAGCAGTTCTTC. The J gene is TRBJ2-1, the V gene TRBV20-1; TRBD2 might be the D (6 bases). CDR1 is DFQATT, CDR2 SNEGSKA, per germline (reference sequence). This CDR3 region has 14 residues. The V end lost 4 bases, the J end lost 1 base, and 11 bases lay between the germline ends.

This chain links TRBV7-9 with TRBJ1-4; 10 bases fit TRBD1. This CDR3 region has 15 residues. With 7 bases clipped from V and 3 bases from J, the junction kept 5 bases outside the gene matches. Germline CDR1 reads SEHNR; CDR2 reads FQNEAQ (reference sequence). In nucleotides, the CDR3 is TGTGCCAGCAACCGACAGGGGGCTTCTAATGAAAAACTGTTTTTT. Its translation is CASNRQGASNEKLFF.

The chain uses TRBV30 and TRBJ2-1; D may match TRBD1 or TRBD2 (5 bases each). The V gene lost 0 bases and the J gene lost 10 bases, with 13 bases spanning the gap. Germline assignment: CDR1 GTSNPN and CDR2 SVGIG (reference sequence). The CDR3 length is 13 residues. The CDR3 region is CAWSVNGAAEQFF. DNA of the CDR3: TGTGCCTGGAGTGTAAACGGGGCCGCGGAGCAGTTCTTC.

This clonotype was seen once. This sequence joins TRBV14 and TRBJ1-2; D remains ambiguous. The CDR3 is 14 amino acids. The ends were cut back, 1 base at V and 8 bases at J, with 14 bases in the middle. Per the germline V gene, CDR1 is SGHDN and CDR2 is FVKESK. The DNA of the CDR3 is TGTGCCAGCAGCCAAGTTGCCAAGACGAGCGGCTACACCTTC. Its translation is CASSQVAKTSGYTF.

This clonotype has only one observation. The chain is built from TRBV29-1 and TRBJ1-1, with D uncertain. Germline-derived CDR1 and CDR2 are SQVTM and ANQGSEA. The CDR3 loop spans 13 amino acids. V lost 7 bases and J lost 1, with 13 bases in between. The CDR3 sequence is CSDVGPENTEAFF. In DNA, the CDR3 is TGCAGCGACGTCGGGCCCGAGAACACTGAAGCTTTCTTT.

V is TRBV9 and J is TRBJ2-4; TRBD2 agrees at 10 bases. Germline CDR1 is SGDLS and CDR2 is YYNGEE. Germline trimming cut 3 bases from V and 8 bases from J; bases unmatched to any gene: 5. There are 14 residues in the CDR3. DNA of the CDR3: TGTGCCAGCAGCGAACTAGCGGGGTTAGACATTCAGTACTTC. The encoded protein is CASSELAGLDIQYF.

This clonotype was detected once. This chain connects TRBV12-3 or TRBV12-4 to TRBJ2-1, with D perhaps TRBD1 (6 bases). This CDR3 comprises 15 residues. V lost 4 bases to trimming and J lost 7 bases, with 17 bases between them. The CDR3 reads CASSSGQEFINEQFF. In nucleotides, the CDR3 is TGTGCCAGCAGTTCGGGACAAGAATTCATTAATGAGCAGTTCTTC.

The rearrangement links TRBV5-4 to TRBJ1-2; D is uncertain. CDR3 length equals 13 residues. CDR1 and CDR2 from the germline V gene are SGHNT and YYREEE (reference sequence). Trimming took 0 bases from V and 7 from J, leaving 10 bases between them. In nucleotides, the CDR3 is TGTGCCAGCAGCTTGGCTAATCCTCGTGGCTACACCTTC. Its translation is CASSLANPRGYTF.

The J gene is TRBJ2-5, the V gene TRBV24-1; the D call may be TRBD1 or TRBD2 (5 bases each). V was trimmed by 3 bases and J by 13 bases, leaving 17 bases between them. Per germline, CDR1 KGHDR and CDR2 SFDVKD. This CDR3 spans 13 amino acids. Here the CDR3 reads CATSDAPGATRYF. In nucleotides, the CDR3 is TGTGCCACCAGTGATGCCCCCGGGGCCACTCGGTACTTC.

This clonotype was seen a handful of times. The genes are TRBV6-2 or TRBV6-3 and TRBJ2-7; TRBD1 might be the D (6 bases). This CDR3 comprises 15 residues. V lost 2 bases to trimming and J lost 5 bases, with 16 bases between them. Germline V gene lookup returns CDR1 MNHEY and CDR2 SVGEGT. CDR3 amino acids: CASSYIQGTSHEQYF. As DNA, the CDR3 is TGTGCCAGCAGTTACATCCAGGGGACGTCCCACGAGCAGTACTTC.

The V and J genes are TRBV12-3 or TRBV12-4 and TRBJ2-1; 7 positions match TRBD2. This CDR3 spans 14 amino acids. V lost 3 bases, J lost 7 bases, and 6 bases stayed unmatched. In DNA, the CDR3 is TGTGCCAGCAGTTTGGGCGGGGGATTAAATGAGCAGTTCTTC. Its translation is CASSLGGGLNEQFF.

The chain recombines TRBV25-1 with TRBJ1-1; 8 nucleotides align to TRBD1. Germline V gives CDR1 MGHDK, CDR2 SYGVNS. With 5 bases clipped from V and 4 bases from J, the junction kept 3 bases outside the gene matches. This CDR3 has 13 residues. The CDR3 DNA is TGTGCCAGCAGTAATACAGGGGGCACTGAAGCTTTCTTT. It encodes CASSNTGGTEAFF.

The V gene is TRBV3-1, the J gene TRBJ1-1, with TRBD1 identical over 7 bases. V gave up 0 bases and J gave up 10 bases; unmatched junction bases: 14. The germline CDR1 and CDR2 sequences are LGHDT and YNNKEL (reference sequence). The CDR3 totals 16 residues. The CDR3 reads CASSQDLYGGTVRAFF. The CDR3 DNA reads as TGTGCCAGCAGCCAAGATCTTTACGGGGGGACAGTGCGAGCTTTCTTT. Using reference TRBV3-1 and TRBJ1-1 for the parts outside the CDR3, the full variable domain is DTAVSQTPKYLVTQMGNDKSIKCEQNLGHDTMYWYKQDSKKFLKIMFSYNNKELIINETVPNRFSPKSPDKAHLNLHINSLELGDSAVYFCASSQDLYGGTVRAFFGQGTRLTVV.

CDR3 nucleotide sequence: TGTGCCAGCAGGCAAAGAGGGGGCACAGATACGCAGTATTTT. As protein: CASRQRGGTDTQYF. The chain has TRBV6-2 or TRBV6-3 and TRBJ2-3; D tentatively reads TRBD1 or TRBD2 (5 bases each). This CDR3 spans 14 amino acids. With 6 bases removed from V and 1 base from J, the gap between germline ends came to 11 bases. The V gene's germline CDR1 is MNHEY and CDR2 SVGEGT.

The V call is TRBV20-1, the J call TRBJ2-7; 12 bases match TRBD2. The ends lost 6 bases at V and 4 bases at J; junction bases unmatched: 7. Germline V CDR1 and CDR2: DFQATT, SNEGSKA (reference sequence). This CDR3 spans 14 amino acids. The CDR3: CSAFTSGGRYEQYF. CDR3 bases: TGCAGTGCGTTTACTAGCGGGGGGCGGTACGAGCAGTACTTC.

The chain uses TRBV15 and TRBJ2-1, with a weak D call TRBD2 (5 bases). The CDR3 contains 13 residues. Germline V gene data show CDR1 as LNHNV and CDR2 as YYDKDF (reference sequence). The ends were cut back, 3 bases at V and 10 bases at J, with 13 bases in the middle. The CDR3 nucleotides are TGTGCCACCAGCAGCCGCGAAGGAGGAGAGCAGTTCTTC. Translation: CATSSREGGEQFF.

The chain links TRBV24-1 to TRBJ2-1; 9 nucleotides align to TRBD2. Per the germline V gene, CDR1 is KGHDR and CDR2 is SFDVKD. The CDR3 loop spans 15 amino acids. The V segment lost 2 bases and the J segment 8 bases; nucleotides outside the gene matches: 6. This CDR3 reads CATSDSGTSRHEQFF. CDR3 sequence (DNA): TGTGCCACCAGTGATTCCGGGACTAGCCGCCATGAGCAGTTCTTC.

The rearrangement links TRBV4-1 to TRBJ2-6; no clear D. Trimming left V 2 bases short and J 0 bases short, with 8 bases between. The CDR3 covers 16 residues. Germline CDR1 MGHRA, CDR2 YSYEKL. The CDR3 reads CASSQWGISGANVLTF. The CDR3 DNA sequence: TGCGCCAGCAGCCAATGGGGAATCTCTGGGGCCAACGTCCTGACTTTC.

In this sample, this clonotype turned up a few times. The rearrangement joins TRBV30 to TRBJ2-7; 10 bases are a match to TRBD1. Germline CDR1 GTSNPN, CDR2 SVGIG (reference sequence). The length of the CDR3 is 15 residues. The J segment lost 2 bases and the V segment lost 3 bases, leaving 7 bases of the junction unmatched. DNA for the CDR3: TGTGCCTGGAGAACCGGGACAGGGGCCCCCTACGAGCAGTACGTC. Its protein is CAWRTGTGAPYEQYV.

This CDR3 is CASSPSGDRPKHF. The CDR3 DNA sequence: TGTGCCAGCAGCCCCTCTGGGGACAGACCAAAGCATTTT. This chain uses TRBV7-9 with TRBJ1-5; TRBD1 agrees at 7 bases. The junction had 12 bases not matched to a gene; V was cut back by 5 bases and J by 14 bases. This CDR3 region has 13 residues. The germline V gene has CDR1 SEHNR and CDR2 FQNEAQ (reference sequence).